These 31 T cell receptor beta chains were all obtained from the same sample, sequenced in a study of cytomegalovirus exposure and HLA in healthy donors. Generated by immunoSEQ multiplex PCR, the TCRdb table keeps only in-frame clones and is missing some. This table has more than 140,000 clones, approximately 91% appearing once. The sample was PBMCs. The receptors were sampled from a woman aged 18-29 years in good health and CMV-seropositive.

This clone was seen only a few times. V usage is TRBV27 and J usage is TRBJ2-7, with 10 bases fitting TRBD1. V shed 5 bases and J 5 bases; nucleotides not matched to a gene: 9. Per germline, CDR1 MNHEY and CDR2 SMNVEV (reference sequence). This CDR3 region has 15 residues. The CDR3, as DNA: TGTGCCAGCAGTGAGCTGGGACAGGGGCGCGACGAGCAGTACTTC. Translated: CASSELGQGRDEQYF.

The V gene is TRBV5-1, the J gene TRBJ2-4; D is unclear. Germline V gene lookup returns CDR1 SGHRS and CDR2 YFSETQ. V was shortened by 0 bases and J by 0 bases, with 10 bases between the two germline ends. The CDR3 has 16 residues. The CDR3 is CASSLGSLLAKNIQYF. The CDR3 DNA follows: TGCGCCAGCAGCTTGGGTAGCCTCCTAGCCAAAAACATTCAGTACTTC.

The rearrangement links TRBV2 to TRBJ2-1; 11 bases align to TRBD2. Germline CDR1 and CDR2: SNHLY and FYNNEI. The V segment lost 6 bases and the J segment 6 bases; nucleotides outside the gene matches: 1. The CDR3 extends over 13 amino acids. DNA of the CDR3: TGTGCCAGCAGGACTAGCGGGATCAATGAGCAGTTCTTC. Translation gives CASRTSGINEQFF.

V and J are TRBV11-2 and TRBJ2-7; 8 nucleotides match TRBD1. This CDR3 is built from 13 residues. The V gene's germline CDR1 is SGHAT and CDR2 FQNNGV. Losses at the gene ends were 5 bases for V and 6 bases for J; bases not matched to a gene: 6. The CDR3 DNA reads TGTGCCAGCAGCCCGGACAGGGCCCTCGAGCAGTACTTC. It encodes CASSPDRALEQYF.

The chain joins TRBV27 to TRBJ2-7, with a possible D match to TRBD2 (5 bases). Germline V lookup: CDR1 MNHEY, CDR2 SMNVEV (reference sequence). Trimming removed 3 bases at V and 12 bases at J, with 18 bases between. CDR3 length: 13 residues. CDR3 region: CASSFPGLAPLYF. Here the CDR3 DNA reads TGTGCCAGCAGTTTTCCCGGACTTGCCCCTTTGTACTTC.

This clone appeared once. The junction differs from germline at one of its ends, possibly a read error. J is TRBJ2-3 and V is TRBV7-9; D may be TRBD1 (6 bases). CDR1 and CDR2 (germline): SEHNR, FQNEAQ (reference sequence). The CDR3 sequence is 15 residues long. CDR3 sequence reads: CASRRRDTSTNTQYF. Written as DNA, the CDR3 is TGTGCCAGCAGACGCCGGGACACAAGCACAAATACGCAGTATTTT. Variable domain in full (rest from reference TRBV7-9 and TRBJ2-3): DTGVSQNPRHKITKRGQNVTFRCDPISEHNRLYWYRQTLGQGPEFLTYFQNEAQLEKSRLLSDRFSAERPKGSFSTLEIQRTEQGDSAMYLCASRRRDTSTNTQYFGPGTRLTVL.

V is TRBV6-5 and J is TRBJ2-2, with no clear D. CDR1 and CDR2 (germline): MNHEY, SVGAGI. V was trimmed by 7 bases and J by 7 bases, leaving 10 bases between them. This CDR3 is 12 amino acids long. CDR3 sequence reads: CASNNPRGELFF. In nucleotides, the CDR3 is TGTGCCAGCAACAACCCACGCGGGGAGCTGTTTTTT.

The chain recombines TRBV5-1 with TRBJ2-5, with TRBD1 matching over 9 bases. V trimming: 5 bases; J trimming: 5 bases; junction bases outside the gene matches: 4. There are 13 residues in the CDR3. Germline V CDR1 and CDR2: SGHRS, YFSETQ. The CDR3 nucleotides are TGCGCCAGCAGTACAGGGGGCGGGGAGACCCAGTACTTC. It encodes CASSTGGGETQYF.

The rearrangement joins TRBV14 to TRBJ1-1; D is unclear. Germline loops: CDR1 SGHDN, CDR2 FVKESK. CDR3 length: 14 amino acids. Trimming removed 3 bases at V and 11 bases at J, with 19 bases between. This CDR3 reads CASSHGYAGRRAFF. CDR3 DNA: TGTGCCAGCAGCCACGGATACGCCGGGAGAAGGGCTTTCTTT.

The genes are TRBV15 and TRBJ2-1; a possible D gene is TRBD2 (6 bases). Germline CDR1 is LNHNV and CDR2 is YYDKDF (reference sequence). With 4 bases removed from V and 5 bases from J, the gap between germline ends came to 18 bases. The CDR3 has 16 residues. CDR3 region: CATSIGFTGRDNEQFF. The CDR3 region has the DNA TGTGCCACCAGCATCGGGTTCACCGGGAGAGACAATGAGCAGTTCTTC.

J is TRBJ2-7 and V is TRBV13; 8 bases fit TRBD2. Germline CDR1 PRHDT, CDR2 FYEKMQ (reference sequence). With V trimmed by 2 bases and J by 7 bases, 10 bases remained unmatched. The CDR3 totals 15 residues. CDR3 sequence (DNA): TGTGCCAGCAGCTTAAGCGGGAGATACTCGGGAGAGCAGTACTTC. As protein: CASSLSGRYSGEQYF.

The V and J genes are TRBV11-2 and TRBJ2-7; D not resolved. The CDR3 runs 14 residues. The germline V and J ends were trimmed by 0 bases and 0 bases, with 6 bases remaining between them. In germline, CDR1 is SGHAT, CDR2 FQNNGV. CDR3 nucleotides: TGTGCCAGCAGCTTAGATAGCAGCTCCTACGAGCAGTACTTC. Residues: CASSLDSSSYEQYF.

This clone was detected only once. The V and J genes are TRBV14 and TRBJ2-1; TRBD2 matches 10 bases. Germline CDR1 reads SGHDN; CDR2 reads FVKESK. The CDR3 spans 15 residues. V was pared by 3 bases and J by 8 bases, with 7 bases of the junction left unmatched. DNA of the CDR3: TGTGCCAGCAGCCAGCTGACTAGCGGGTCCCATGAGCAGTTCTTC. Translated: CASSQLTSGSHEQFF. Together with reference TRBV14 and TRBJ2-1, the CDR3 gives the full variable domain: EAGVTQFPSHSVIEKGQTVTLRCDPISGHDNLYWYRRVMGKEIKFLLHFVKESKQDESGMPNNRFLAERTGGTYSTLKVQPAELEDSGVYFCASSQLTSGSHEQFFGPGTRLTVL.

The genes are TRBV28 and TRBJ2-3; 8 bases are shared with TRBD2. This CDR3 spans 17 amino acids. V was pared by 1 base and J by 3 bases, with 9 bases of the junction left unmatched. Germline CDR1 is MDHEN and CDR2 is SYDVKM. The CDR3 spells CASSLSPPGGPTDTQYF. The CDR3 DNA reads TGTGCCAGCAGTTTATCCCCCCCGGGAGGGCCGACAGATACGCAGTATTTT. Supplemented by reference TRBV28 and TRBJ2-3, the full variable domain reads DVKVTQSSRYLVKRTGEKVFLECVQDMDHENMFWYRQDPGLGLRLIYFSYDVKMKEKGDIPEGYSVSREKKERFSLILESASTNQTSMYLCASSLSPPGGPTDTQYFGPGTRLTVL.

This chain joins TRBV6-1 and TRBJ1-2; maybe TRBD1 (6 bases). Trimming took 4 bases from V and 4 from J, leaving 13 bases between them. Germline loops: CDR1 MNHNS, CDR2 SASEGT. The CDR3 consists of 14 residues. The CDR3 DNA is TGTGCCAGCAGTGCTGACAGGTCTATCTATGGCTACACCTTC. Amino acid sequence: CASSADRSIYGYTF.

This chain joins TRBV7-6 and TRBJ2-1; tentative D call: TRBD2 (5 bases). The CDR3 length is 16 residues. V dropped 2 bases and J dropped 1 base, with 12 bases sitting between them. CDR1 and CDR2 (germline): SGHVS, FNYEAQ. CDR3 loop: CASSLTGIRSYNEQFF. The CDR3 DNA reads TGTGCCAGCAGCTTAACCGGGATCCGGTCCTACAATGAGCAGTTCTTC.

The V call is TRBV6-6, the J call TRBJ2-7; TRBD1 matches at 7 bases. In germline, CDR1 is MNHNY, CDR2 SVGAGI (reference sequence). With V trimmed by 4 bases and J by 4 bases, 7 bases remained unmatched. This CDR3 has 14 amino acids. The CDR3 loop reads CASSSKGAEYEQYF. In DNA, the CDR3 is TGTGCCAGCAGTTCAAAGGGGGCGGAATACGAGCAGTACTTC.

CDR3 protein: CASRGLAGEVHEQYF. For the CDR3, the DNA is TGTGCCAGCAGGGGGCTAGCGGGAGAAGTCCACGAGCAGTACTTC. The J gene is TRBJ2-7, the V gene TRBV6-1; 10 bases fit TRBD2. V trimming: 6 bases; J trimming: 5 bases; junction bases outside the gene matches: 10. CDR1 and CDR2 (germline): MNHNS, SASEGT. The CDR3 has 15 residues.

The rearrangement links TRBV6-5 to TRBJ1-1; 9 bases are a match to TRBD1. This CDR3 is 15 amino acids long. Germline V gene data show CDR1 as MNHEY and CDR2 as SVGAGI. Unmatched junction bases numbered 4, after V lost 4 bases and J lost 1 base. The CDR3 region has the DNA TGTGCCAGCAGTTTGTGGACAGGGGAGAACACTGAAGCTTTCTTT. Amino acid sequence: CASSLWTGENTEAFF.

This chain connects TRBV11-2 to TRBJ2-2; 8 bases fit TRBD2. Trimming removed 5 bases from V and 5 bases from J; junction bases left unmatched: 13. The germline V gene encodes CDR1 SGHAT and CDR2 FQNNGV. The CDR3 covers 17 residues. CDR3 nucleotides: TGTGCCAGCAGCCAGTCGTTCGGACTAGCCCTAACCGGGGAGCTGTTTTTT. It yields the protein CASSQSFGLALTGELFF.

The chain couples TRBV30 to TRBJ2-1; D perhaps matches TRBD2 (6 bases). Germline values: CDR1 GTSNPN, CDR2 SVGIG (reference sequence). CDR3 length: 17 amino acids. V was trimmed by 0 bases and J by 3 bases, leaving 18 bases between them. CDR3 residues: CAWSVGAGGLLYNEQFF. CDR3 nucleotides: TGTGCCTGGAGTGTAGGAGCCGGAGGGTTACTCTACAATGAGCAGTTCTTC.

The chain is built from TRBV7-9 and TRBJ1-3, with no clear D. Trimming shortened V by 4 bases and J by 6 bases, and 7 bases separated the two germline ends. This CDR3 has 12 amino acids. The germline CDR1 and CDR2 sequences are SEHNR and FQNEAQ (reference sequence). The CDR3 reads CASSSRVNTIYF. The CDR3 DNA is TGTGCCAGCAGCTCAAGAGTAAACACCATATATTTT.

The V and J genes are TRBV7-2 and TRBJ2-1; 7 bases line up with TRBD2. Germline V CDR1 and CDR2: SGHTA, FQGNSA. J gave up 4 bases and V 1 base, and 7 bases lay outside the gene matches. This CDR3 region has 16 residues. The CDR3: CASSLEGVAGYNEQFF. The DNA for the CDR3 is TGTGCCAGCAGCTTAGAAGGGGTAGCGGGTTACAATGAGCAGTTCTTC. The variable domain in full, with the rest retrieved from reference TRBV7-2 and TRBJ2-1, is GAGVSQSPSNKVTEKGKDVELRCDPISGHTALYWYRQSLGQGLEFLIYFQGNSAPDKSGLPSDRFSAERTGGSVSTLTIQRTQQEDSAVYLCASSLEGVAGYNEQFFGPGTRLTVL.

The chain couples TRBV5-8 to TRBJ2-1; TRBD2 agrees at 15 bases. This CDR3 spans 15 amino acids. CDR1 is SGHTS and CDR2 is YDEGEE in the germline V gene. The V gene end was trimmed by 3 bases and the J gene end by 7 bases; junction bases not matched to a gene: 2. The CDR3 DNA follows: TGTGCCAGCAGCTACGGACTAGCGGGAGGGAATGAGCAGTTCTTC. Encoded protein: CASSYGLAGGNEQFF.

This clone has only a few counts. The chain carries TRBV6-1 and TRBJ1-2; 7 positions agree with TRBD1. Germline lookup yields CDR1 MNHNS and CDR2 SASEGT. V shed 6 bases, J shed 7 bases, and the junction held 11 bases outside the gene matches. There are 14 residues in the CDR3. In DNA form, the CDR3 reads TGTGCCAGCAGGGGGTATCCCCCAGGGGGTGGCTACACCTTC. Translation: CASRGYPPGGGYTF.

This clone was recorded only once. V gene TRBV15 combines with J gene TRBJ1-2, with 8 bases identical to TRBD1. The CDR3 is 14 residues long. Germline values: CDR1 LNHNV, CDR2 YYDKDF (reference sequence). Unmatched junction bases numbered 7, after V lost 4 bases and J lost 6 bases. DNA for the CDR3: TGTGCCACCAGCACCGACAGGGGTAGTGATGGCTACACCTTC. As protein: CATSTDRGSDGYTF.

In the case of this clone: Distinct nucleotide sequences in the sample also encode this CDR3. The chain links TRBV9 to TRBJ1-4, with D possibly TRBD1 on 5 matching bases. CDR1 is SGDLS and CDR2 is YYNGEE in the germline V gene. V lost 0 bases to trimming and J lost 8 bases, with 11 bases between them. The CDR3 is made up of 14 amino acids. CDR3 sequence reads: CASSVGQGNEKLFF. In DNA, the CDR3 is TGTGCCAGCAGCGTAGGGCAGGGAAACGAAAAACTGTTTTTT.

The V call is TRBV28, the J call TRBJ1-4; D perhaps matches TRBD1 (5 bases). The CDR3 consists of 15 residues. Germline CDR1 reads MDHEN; CDR2 reads SYDVKM. Trimming shortened V by 5 bases and J by 11 bases, and 21 bases separated the two germline ends. The CDR3 region is CASSPQGGWGGKLFF. As DNA, the CDR3 is TGTGCCAGCAGTCCCCAGGGAGGTTGGGGCGGGAAACTGTTTTTT.

J is TRBJ2-7 and V is TRBV16, with D possibly being TRBD2 (6 bases). Per germline, CDR1 KGHSY and CDR2 FQNENV. Trimming pared 1 base from V and 7 bases from J, leaving 11 bases between. CDR3 size: 13 residues. CDR3 in amino acids: CASSQFQGGEQYF. As DNA, the CDR3 is TGTGCCAGCAGCCAATTCCAGGGAGGAGAGCAGTACTTC.

This clone occurred a few times. This rearrangement joins TRBV30 to TRBJ1-1; weak D call: TRBD1 (6 bases). V was trimmed by 3 bases and J by 3 bases, leaving 11 bases between them. Looked up from germline, CDR1 is GTSNPN and CDR2 is SVGIG (reference sequence). This CDR3 region has 13 residues. In nucleotides, the CDR3 is TGTGCCTGGAGGGGTAACAGGGACACTGAAGCTTTCTTT. It translates to CAWRGNRDTEAFF.

DNA of the CDR3: TGTGCCAGCAGCTTAGAGACTAGTAACTACAATGAGCAGTTCTTC. As protein: CASSLETSNYNEQFF. This sequence joins TRBV11-2 and TRBJ2-1; D might be TRBD2 (6 bases). The V and J ends lost 0 bases and 3 bases respectively, with 9 bases between them. CDR3 length equals 15 residues. The germline CDR1 and CDR2 sequences are SGHAT and FQNNGV.